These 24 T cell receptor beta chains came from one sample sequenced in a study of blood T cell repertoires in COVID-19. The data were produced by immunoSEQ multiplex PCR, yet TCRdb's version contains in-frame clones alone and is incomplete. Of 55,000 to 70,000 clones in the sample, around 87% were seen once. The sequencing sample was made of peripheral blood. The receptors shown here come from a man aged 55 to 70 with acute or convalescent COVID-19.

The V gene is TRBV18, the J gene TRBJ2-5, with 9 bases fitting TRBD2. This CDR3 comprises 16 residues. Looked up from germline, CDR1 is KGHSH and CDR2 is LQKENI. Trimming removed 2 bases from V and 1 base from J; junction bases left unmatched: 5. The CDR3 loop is CASSPGSSGAQETQYF. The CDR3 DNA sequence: TGTGCCAGCTCACCAGGGTCTAGCGGGGCCCAAGAGACCCAGTACTTC.

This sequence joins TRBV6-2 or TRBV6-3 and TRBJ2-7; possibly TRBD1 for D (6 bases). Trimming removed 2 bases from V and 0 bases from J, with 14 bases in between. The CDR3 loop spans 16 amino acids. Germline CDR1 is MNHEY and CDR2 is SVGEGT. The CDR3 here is CASSYRTARSSYEQYF. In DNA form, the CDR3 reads TGTGCCAGCAGTTACCGGACAGCCAGGAGCTCCTACGAGCAGTACTTC.

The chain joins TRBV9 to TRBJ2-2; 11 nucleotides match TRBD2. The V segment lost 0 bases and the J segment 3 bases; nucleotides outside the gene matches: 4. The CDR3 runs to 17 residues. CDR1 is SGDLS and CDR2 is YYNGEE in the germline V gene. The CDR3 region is CASSVGSGGDYTGELFF. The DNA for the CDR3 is TGTGCCAGCAGCGTAGGTAGCGGGGGGGATTACACCGGGGAGCTGTTTTTT. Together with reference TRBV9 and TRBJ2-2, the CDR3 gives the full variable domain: DSGVTQTPKHLITATGQRVTLRCSPRSGDLSVYWYQQSLDQGLQFLIQYYNGEERAKGNILERFSAQQFPDLHSELNLSSLELGDSALYFCASSVGSGGDYTGELFFGEGSRLTVL.

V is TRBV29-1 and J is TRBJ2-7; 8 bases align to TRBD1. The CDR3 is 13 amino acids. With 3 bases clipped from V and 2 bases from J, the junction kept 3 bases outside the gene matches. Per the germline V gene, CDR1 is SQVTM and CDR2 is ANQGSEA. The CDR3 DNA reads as TGCAGCGTTGAGACAGGGGTACCCTACGAGCAGTACTTC. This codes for CSVETGVPYEQYF.

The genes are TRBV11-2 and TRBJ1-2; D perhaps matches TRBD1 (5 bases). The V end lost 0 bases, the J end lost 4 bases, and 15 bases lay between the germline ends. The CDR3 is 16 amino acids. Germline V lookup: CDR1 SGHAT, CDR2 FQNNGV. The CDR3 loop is CASSLDYDRNIYGYTF. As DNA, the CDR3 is TGTGCCAGCAGCTTAGATTACGACAGAAACATCTATGGCTACACCTTC. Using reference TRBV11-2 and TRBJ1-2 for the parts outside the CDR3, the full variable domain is EAGVAQSPRYKIIEKRQSVAFWCNPISGHATLYWYQQILGQGPKLLIQFQNNGVVDDSQLPKDRFSAERLKGVDSTLKIQPAKLEDSAVYLCASSLDYDRNIYGYTFGSGTRLTVV.

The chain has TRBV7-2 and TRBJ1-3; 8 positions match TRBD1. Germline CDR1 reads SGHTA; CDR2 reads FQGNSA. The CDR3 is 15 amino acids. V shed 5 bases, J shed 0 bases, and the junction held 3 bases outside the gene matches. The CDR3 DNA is TGTGCCAGCAGCCCCAGGGGGCCCTCTGGAAACACCATATATTTT. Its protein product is CASSPRGPSGNTIYF. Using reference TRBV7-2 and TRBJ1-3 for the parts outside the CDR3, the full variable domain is GAGVSQSPSNKVTEKGKDVELRCDPISGHTALYWYRQSLGQGLEFLIYFQGNSAPDKSGLPSDRFSAERTGGSVSTLTIQRTQQEDSAVYLCASSPRGPSGNTIYFGEGSWLTVV.

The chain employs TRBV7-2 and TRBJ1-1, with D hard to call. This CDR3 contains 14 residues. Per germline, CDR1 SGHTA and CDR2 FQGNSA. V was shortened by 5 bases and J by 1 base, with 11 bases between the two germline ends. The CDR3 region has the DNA TGTGCCAGCAGCCCGAGACGGGGGAACACTGAAGCTTTCTTT. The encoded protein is CASSPRRGNTEAFF.

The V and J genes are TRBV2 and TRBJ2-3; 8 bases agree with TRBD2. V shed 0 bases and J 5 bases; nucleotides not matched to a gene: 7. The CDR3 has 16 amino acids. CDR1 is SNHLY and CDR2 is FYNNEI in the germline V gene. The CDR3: CASSEANRGGVDTQYF. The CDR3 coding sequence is TGTGCCAGCAGTGAAGCTAACCGGGGGGGCGTAGATACGCAGTATTTT. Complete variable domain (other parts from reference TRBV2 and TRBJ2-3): EPEVTQTPSHQVTQMGQEVILRCVPISNHLYFYWYRQILGQKVEFLVSFYNNEISEKSEIFDDQFSVERPDGSNFTLKIRSTKLEDSAMYFCASSEANRGGVDTQYFGPGTRLTVL.

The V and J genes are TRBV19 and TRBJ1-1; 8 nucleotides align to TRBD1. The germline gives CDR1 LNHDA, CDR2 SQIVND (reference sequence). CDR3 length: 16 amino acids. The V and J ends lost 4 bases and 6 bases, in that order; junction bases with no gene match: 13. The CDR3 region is CASSNAGQGLGSEAFF. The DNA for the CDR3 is TGTGCCAGTAGTAACGCTGGACAGGGTTTGGGTTCTGAAGCTTTCTTT.

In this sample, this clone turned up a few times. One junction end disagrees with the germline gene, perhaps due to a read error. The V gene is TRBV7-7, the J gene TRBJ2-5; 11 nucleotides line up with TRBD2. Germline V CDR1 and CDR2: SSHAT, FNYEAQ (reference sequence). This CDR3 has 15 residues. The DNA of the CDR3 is TGTGCTAGCAGCCCGACTAGCGGGGAACAAGAGACCCAGTACTTC. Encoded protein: CASSPTSGEQETQYF.

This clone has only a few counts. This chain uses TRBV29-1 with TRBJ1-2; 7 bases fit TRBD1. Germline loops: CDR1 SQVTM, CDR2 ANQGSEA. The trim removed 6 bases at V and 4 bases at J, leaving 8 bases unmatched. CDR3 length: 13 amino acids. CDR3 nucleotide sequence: TGCAGCGTCGCCAGGGGGTCCGGCTATGGCTACACCTTC. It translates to CSVARGSGYGYTF.

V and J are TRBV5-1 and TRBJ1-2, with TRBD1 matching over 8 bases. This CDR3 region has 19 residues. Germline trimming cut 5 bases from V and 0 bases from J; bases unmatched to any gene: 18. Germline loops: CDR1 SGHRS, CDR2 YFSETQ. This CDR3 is CASSSLEDRARSSNYGYTF. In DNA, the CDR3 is TGCGCCAGCAGTTCGCTGGAGGACAGGGCCAGATCCTCTAACTATGGCTACACCTTC.

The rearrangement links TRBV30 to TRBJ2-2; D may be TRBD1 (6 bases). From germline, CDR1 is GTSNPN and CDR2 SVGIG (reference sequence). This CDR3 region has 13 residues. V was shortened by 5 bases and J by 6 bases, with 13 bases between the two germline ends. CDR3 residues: CAWAREGAGELFF. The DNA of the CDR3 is TGTGCCTGGGCAAGAGAGGGGGCCGGGGAGCTGTTTTTT.

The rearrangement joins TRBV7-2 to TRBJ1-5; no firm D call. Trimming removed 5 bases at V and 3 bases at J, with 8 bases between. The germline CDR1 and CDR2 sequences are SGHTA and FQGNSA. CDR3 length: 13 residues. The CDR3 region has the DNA TGTGCCAGCAGCAGATCAGTCAATCAGCCCCAGCATTTT. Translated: CASSRSVNQPQHF.

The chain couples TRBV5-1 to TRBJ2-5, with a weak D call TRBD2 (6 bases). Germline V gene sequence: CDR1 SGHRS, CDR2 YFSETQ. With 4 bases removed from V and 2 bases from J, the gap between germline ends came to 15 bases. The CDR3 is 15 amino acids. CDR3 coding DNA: TGCGCCAGCAGCCGGGGGACGGCAAGTCAAGAGACCCAGTACTTC. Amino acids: CASSRGTASQETQYF.

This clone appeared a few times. CDR3: CASSQDSWGDYGYTF. CDR3 in DNA: TGTGCCAGCAGCCAAGATTCGTGGGGAGACTATGGCTACACCTTC. This rearrangement joins TRBV4-2 to TRBJ1-2; D not certain. Germline V lookup: CDR1 LGHNA, CDR2 YNFKEQ. The V end lost 0 bases, the J end lost 3 bases, and 11 bases lay between the germline ends. The CDR3 runs to 15 residues.

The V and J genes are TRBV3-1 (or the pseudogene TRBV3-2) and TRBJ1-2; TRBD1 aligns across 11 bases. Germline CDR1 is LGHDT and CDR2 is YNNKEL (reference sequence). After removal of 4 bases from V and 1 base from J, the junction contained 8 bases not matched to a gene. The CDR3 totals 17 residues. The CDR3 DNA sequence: TGTGCCAGCAGCCGAGGACAGGGGGCTCGGTTTAACTATGGCTACACCTTC. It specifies CASSRGQGARFNYGYTF.

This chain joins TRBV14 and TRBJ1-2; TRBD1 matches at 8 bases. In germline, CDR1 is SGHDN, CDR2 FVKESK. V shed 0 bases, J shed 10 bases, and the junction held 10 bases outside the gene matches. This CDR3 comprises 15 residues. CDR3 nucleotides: TGTGCCAGCAGCCAAGACCCCCATGGACAGGGAGACTACACCTTC. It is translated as CASSQDPHGQGDYTF.

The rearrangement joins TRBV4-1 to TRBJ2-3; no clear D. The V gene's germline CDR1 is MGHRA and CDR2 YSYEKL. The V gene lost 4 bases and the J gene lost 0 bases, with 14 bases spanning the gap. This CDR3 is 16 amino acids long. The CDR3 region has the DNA TGCGCCAGCAGCCGCCTGCCTGCGGCTAGCACAGATACGCAGTATTTT. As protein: CASSRLPAASTDTQYF.

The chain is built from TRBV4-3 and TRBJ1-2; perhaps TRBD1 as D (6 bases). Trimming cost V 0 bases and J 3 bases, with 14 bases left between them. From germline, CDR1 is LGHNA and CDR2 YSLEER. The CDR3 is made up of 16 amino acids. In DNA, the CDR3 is TGCGCCAGCAGCCAAGATTTAGGGGACATAGACTATGGCTACACCTTC. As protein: CASSQDLGDIDYGYTF.

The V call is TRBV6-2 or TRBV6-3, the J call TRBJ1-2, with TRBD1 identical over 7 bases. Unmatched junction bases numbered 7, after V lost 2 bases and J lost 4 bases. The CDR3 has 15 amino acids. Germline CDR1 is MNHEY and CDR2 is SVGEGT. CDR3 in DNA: TGTGCCAGCAGTTACACCTCGACAGGGCCCTATGGCTACACCTTC. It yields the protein CASSYTSTGPYGYTF.

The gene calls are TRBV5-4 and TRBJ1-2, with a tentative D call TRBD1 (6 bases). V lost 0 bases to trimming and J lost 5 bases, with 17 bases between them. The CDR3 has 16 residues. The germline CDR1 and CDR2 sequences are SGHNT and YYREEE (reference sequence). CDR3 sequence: CASSLESGVDRYGYTF. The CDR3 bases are TGTGCCAGCAGCTTGGAATCAGGGGTGGACCGGTATGGCTACACCTTC.

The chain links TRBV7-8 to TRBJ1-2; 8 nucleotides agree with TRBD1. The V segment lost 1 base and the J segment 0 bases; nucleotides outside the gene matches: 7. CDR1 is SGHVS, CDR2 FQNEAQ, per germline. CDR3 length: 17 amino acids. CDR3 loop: CASSLGGQVSPNYGYTF. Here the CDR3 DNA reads TGTGCCAGCAGCTTAGGGGGACAGGTCTCCCCTAACTATGGCTACACCTTC.

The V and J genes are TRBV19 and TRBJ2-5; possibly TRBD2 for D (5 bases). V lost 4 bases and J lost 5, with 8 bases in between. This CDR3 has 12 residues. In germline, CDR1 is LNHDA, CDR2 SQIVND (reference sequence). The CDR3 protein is CASSTGLETQYF. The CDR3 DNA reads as TGTGCCAGTAGTACGGGGTTGGAGACCCAGTACTTC.